One sample yielded the 22 T cell receptor beta chains listed below, sequenced in a study of graft-versus-host responses after intestinal transplantation. Produced via immunoSEQ multiplex PCR; TCRdb's table is partial and in-frame only. Here the sample spans approximately 70,000 clones, roughly 92% being singletons. The input for sequencing was bone marrow, taken roughly 780 days after intestinal transplantation. The receptors were sampled from a human patient who received an intestinal transplant, so some T cells may come from the graft donor.

The CDR3 protein is CASSLERDPTYEQYF. As DNA, the CDR3 is TGTGCCAGCAGCTTAGAGAGGGATCCTACCTACGAGCAGTACTTC. V and J are TRBV7-9 and TRBJ2-7, with D maybe TRBD2 (5 bases). Germline V gene sequence: CDR1 SEHNR, CDR2 FQNEAQ (reference sequence). Trimming pared 1 base from V and 2 bases from J, leaving 12 bases between. The CDR3 sequence is 15 residues long.

The chain couples TRBV6-5 to TRBJ1-2; perhaps TRBD1 as D (6 bases). Germline lookup yields CDR1 MNHEY and CDR2 SVGAGI. The CDR3 is made up of 13 amino acids. V was cut by 6 bases and J by 8 bases, with 16 bases left in between. The CDR3 is CASSPPGGQGYTF. DNA for the CDR3: TGTGCCAGCAGCCCCCCCGGGGGGCAAGGCTACACCTTC.

The chain couples TRBV6-5 to TRBJ1-4, with D uncertain. In germline, CDR1 is MNHEY, CDR2 SVGAGI. CDR3 length equals 13 residues. Trimming cost V 6 bases and J 2 bases, with 7 bases left between them. CDR3 loop: CASSPGTNEKLFF. The CDR3 DNA reads TGTGCCAGCAGCCCCGGGACTAATGAAAAACTGTTTTTT.

The J gene is TRBJ1-6, the V gene TRBV9; the match to TRBD1 covers 9 bases. The CDR3 sequence is 14 residues long. Germline V gene data show CDR1 as SGDLS and CDR2 as YYNGEE. The J segment lost 7 bases and the V segment lost 3 bases, leaving 2 bases of the junction unmatched. This chain's CDR3 is CASSAGTGNSPLHF. CDR3 coding DNA: TGTGCCAGCAGCGCCGGGACAGGGAATTCACCCCTCCACTTT. Filled out from reference TRBV9 and TRBJ1-6, the complete variable domain reads DSGVTQTPKHLITATGQRVTLRCSPRSGDLSVYWYQQSLDQGLQFLIQYYNGEERAKGNILERFSAQQFPDLHSELNLSSLELGDSALYFCASSAGTGNSPLHFGNGTRLTVT.

V usage is TRBV9 and J usage is TRBJ2-5, with 11 bases that match TRBD2. J gave up 4 bases and V 3 bases, and 8 bases lay outside the gene matches. Looked up from germline, CDR1 is SGDLS and CDR2 is YYNGEE. The CDR3 length is 16 residues. CDR3 sequence reads: CASSAPITSGRETQYF. The CDR3 DNA reads TGTGCCAGCAGCGCGCCGATTACTAGCGGGAGAGAGACCCAGTACTTC.

A few counts support this clone. This rearrangement joins TRBV10-3 to TRBJ1-5; TRBD1 is a possible D gene (5 bases). The CDR3 totals 12 residues. Germline V gene data show CDR1 as ENHRY and CDR2 as SYGVKD. The V and J ends lost 4 bases and 5 bases respectively, with 6 bases between them. CDR3 nucleotide sequence: TGTGCCATCAGTGGAGGGGATCAGCCCCAGCATTTT. The encoded protein is CAISGGDQPQHF.

This clone was seen more than once but under ten times. This chain joins TRBV5-1 and TRBJ1-1; D uncertain. V lost 7 bases to trimming and J lost 5 bases, with 18 bases between them. CDR3 size: 14 residues. Germline CDR1 and CDR2: SGHRS and YFSETQ. CDR3 nucleotides: TGCGCCAGCCGATCGACTCCTGTAGAGACTGAAGCTTTCTTT. It encodes CASRSTPVETEAFF.

This sequence joins TRBV29-1 and TRBJ2-7, with D maybe TRBD1 (5 bases). Trimming removed 3 bases from V and 3 bases from J, with 18 bases in between. The germline CDR1 and CDR2 sequences are SQVTM and ANQGSEA. This CDR3 has 15 amino acids. CDR3: CSVEWQGQSNYEQYF. The CDR3 DNA is TGCAGCGTTGAGTGGCAGGGCCAAAGCAACTACGAGCAGTACTTC.

The V and J genes are TRBV6-5 and TRBJ2-7; 7 bases agree with TRBD1. Germline V gene sequence: CDR1 MNHEY, CDR2 SVGAGI. The CDR3 totals 13 residues. The V gene end was trimmed by 2 bases and the J gene end by 6 bases; junction bases not matched to a gene: 4. CDR3 loop: CASSYDRDSEQYF. Here the CDR3 DNA reads TGTGCCAGCAGTTACGATCGGGACAGCGAGCAGTACTTC.

This clone ranks as medium-sized. This chain links TRBV18 with TRBJ1-2; 12 nucleotides align to TRBD1. Germline assignment: CDR1 KGHSH and CDR2 LQKENI. The trim removed 3 bases at V and 4 bases at J, leaving 6 bases unmatched. The CDR3 extends over 16 amino acids. CDR3 protein: CASSPGTGGQGYGYTF. The CDR3 DNA follows: TGTGCCAGCTCACCCGGGACAGGGGGCCAAGGCTATGGCTACACCTTC.

This clone was recorded once. The chain carries TRBV6-5 and TRBJ2-1; D unclear. Trimming took off 3 bases at V and 7 bases at J, with 10 bases between the two ends. This CDR3 comprises 13 residues. Germline V lookup: CDR1 MNHEY, CDR2 SVGAGI. The CDR3 loop reads CASSYSIGNEQFF. The CDR3, as DNA: TGTGCCAGCAGTTATTCCATAGGGAATGAGCAGTTCTTC.

The chain recombines TRBV18 with TRBJ2-3; D is uncertain. Trimming cost V 0 bases and J 4 bases, with 5 bases left between them. This CDR3 is 13 amino acids long. CDR1 is KGHSH, CDR2 LQKENI, per germline. As DNA, the CDR3 is TGTGCCAGCTCACCACCGAGCGCAGATACGCAGTATTTT. Encoded protein: CASSPPSADTQYF.

This chain uses TRBV20-1 with TRBJ2-1; 7 bases are shared with TRBD1. CDR1 is DFQATT, CDR2 SNEGSKA, per germline (reference sequence). The CDR3 has 11 residues. Unmatched junction bases numbered 5, after V lost 6 bases and J lost 9 bases. CDR3 loop: CSAYRGREQFF. CDR3 DNA sequence: TGCAGTGCCTACAGGGGCCGTGAGCAGTTCTTC.

The V call is TRBV7-6, the J call TRBJ1-1; a weak D match, TRBD1 (6 bases). This CDR3 has 13 residues. Trimming pared 2 bases from V and 6 bases from J, leaving 10 bases between. Germline CDR1 SGHVS, CDR2 FNYEAQ. The CDR3 sequence is CASSLTGRSEAFF. The CDR3 DNA sequence: TGTGCCAGCAGCTTAACAGGGCGCTCTGAAGCTTTCTTT.

The chain joins TRBV11-2 to TRBJ1-2, with 7 bases that match TRBD1. CDR3 length: 18 residues. The ends lost 0 bases at V and 7 bases at J; junction bases unmatched: 17. Germline assignment: CDR1 SGHAT and CDR2 FQNNGV. The CDR3 here is CASSLDSTPGGVSSGYTF. The CDR3 DNA is TGTGCCAGCAGCTTAGATTCAACCCCAGGGGGGGTATCGAGTGGCTACACCTTC.

The chain uses TRBV5-5 and TRBJ2-6; D is possibly TRBD1 (5 bases). The V gene's germline CDR1 is SGHKS and CDR2 YYEKEE (reference sequence). V was trimmed by 2 bases and J by 3 bases, leaving 9 bases between them. The length of the CDR3 is 15 residues. The chain's CDR3 is CASSLGDSGANVLTF. Here the CDR3 DNA reads TGTGCCAGCAGCTTAGGGGATAGTGGGGCCAACGTCCTGACTTTC.

The chain joins TRBV7-9 to TRBJ1-6; 7 nucleotides align to TRBD1. This CDR3 spans 15 amino acids. Germline V lookup: CDR1 SEHNR, CDR2 FQNEAQ (reference sequence). With 5 bases clipped from V and 10 bases from J, the junction kept 11 bases outside the gene matches. The CDR3 coding sequence is TGTGCCAGCAGCCCGAAGGACAGGATAGGCTCACCCCTCCACTTT. This encodes CASSPKDRIGSPLHF.

The rearrangement links TRBV4-1 to TRBJ1-5; a possible D gene is TRBD1 (5 bases). The germline V gene has CDR1 MGHRA and CDR2 YSYEKL. The V and J ends lost 0 bases and 0 bases respectively, with 9 bases between them. The CDR3 spans 16 residues. Here the CDR3 reads CASSQEGPLSNQPQHF. The CDR3 DNA follows: TGCGCCAGCAGCCAAGAGGGACCGCTTAGCAATCAGCCCCAGCATTTT.

The chain recombines TRBV6-5 with TRBJ1-1; D unclear. The CDR3 sequence is 15 residues long. The V gene's germline CDR1 is MNHEY and CDR2 SVGAGI. Between the trimmed V and J ends, which lost 2 bases and 3 bases, there was a span of 13 bases. DNA of the CDR3: TGTGCCAGCAGTTACGAGGGAGATGGGTACACTGAAGCTTTCTTT. Encoded protein: CASSYEGDGYTEAFF.

V and J are TRBV10-3 and TRBJ1-1; TRBD1 matches at 12 bases. The length of the CDR3 is 16 residues. The V segment lost 10 bases and the J segment 0 bases; nucleotides outside the gene matches: 9. Germline lookup yields CDR1 ENHRY and CDR2 SYGVKD. The CDR3 region is CATYVGTGGLNTEAFF. The CDR3 DNA sequence: TGTGCCACATACGTCGGGACAGGGGGCTTGAACACTGAAGCTTTCTTT.

This clone was counted once. The gene calls are TRBV29-1 and TRBJ2-7, with D uncertain. This CDR3 has 13 residues. Germline V CDR1 and CDR2: SQVTM, ANQGSEA. The V end lost 5 bases, the J end lost 6 bases, and 17 bases lay between the germline ends. The CDR3 nucleotides are TGCAGCGTTAAGTCCACGGTTTTAGTCGAGCAGTACTTC. Protein product: CSVKSTVLVEQYF.

The gene calls are TRBV6-5 and TRBJ1-5, with 7 bases lining up with TRBD1. Trimming at V came to 9 bases and at J to 0 bases, leaving 5 bases not matched to a gene. This CDR3 is 14 amino acids long. From germline, CDR1 is MNHEY and CDR2 SVGAGI. The CDR3, as DNA: TGTGCCAGTCAGGACAGGTATAGCAATCAGCCCCAGCATTTT. Its translation: CASQDRYSNQPQHF.